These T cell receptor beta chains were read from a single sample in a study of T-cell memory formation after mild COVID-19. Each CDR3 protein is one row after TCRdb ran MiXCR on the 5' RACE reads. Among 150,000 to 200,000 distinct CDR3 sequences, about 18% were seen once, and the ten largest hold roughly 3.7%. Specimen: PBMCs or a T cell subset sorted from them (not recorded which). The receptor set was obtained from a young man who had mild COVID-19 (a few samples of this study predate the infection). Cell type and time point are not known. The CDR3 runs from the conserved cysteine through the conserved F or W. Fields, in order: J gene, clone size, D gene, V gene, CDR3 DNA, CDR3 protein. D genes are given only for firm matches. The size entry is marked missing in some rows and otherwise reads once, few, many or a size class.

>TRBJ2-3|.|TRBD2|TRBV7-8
TGTGCCAGCAGCAGAACGCGGAGCGGGGGGGCAGATACGCAGTATTTT
CASSRTRSGGADTQYF
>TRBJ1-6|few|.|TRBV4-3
TGCGCCAGCAGGGCCGGGGGGTTGACACCCCTCCACTTT
CASRAGGLTPLHF
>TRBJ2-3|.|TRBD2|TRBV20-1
TGCAGTGCTAGAGAACCCAGCGGGGCCCCCACAGATACGCAGTATTTT
CSAREPSGAPTDTQYF
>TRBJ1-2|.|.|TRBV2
TGTGCCAGCAGTGAAGCGCCAGGGCTGAACTATGGCTACACCTTC
CASSEAPGLNYGYTF
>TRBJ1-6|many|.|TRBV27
TGTGCCAGCAAAGGGGTAGGGTCACCCCTCCACTTT
CASKGVGSPLHF
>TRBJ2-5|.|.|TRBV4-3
TGCGCCAGCAGCCAAGAGAATCGGGGGACCCAGTACTTC
CASSQENRGTQYF
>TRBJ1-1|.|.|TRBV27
TGTGCCAGCAGTTTTAATTGGGGTCTGAACACTGAAGCTTTCTTT
CASSFNWGLNTEAFF
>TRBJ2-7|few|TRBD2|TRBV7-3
TGTGCCAGCAGCTTAGGTATGTCGGCTAGCGGACCCTACGAGCAGTACTTC
CASSLGMSASGPYEQYF
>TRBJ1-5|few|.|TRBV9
TGTGCCAGCAGCGTAGAAGCAGGGCCCCAGCATTTT
CASSVEAGPQHF
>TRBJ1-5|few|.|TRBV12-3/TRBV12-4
TGTGCCAGCAGTTCCCAGGATCGGGCCCAGCATTTT
CASSSQDRAQHF
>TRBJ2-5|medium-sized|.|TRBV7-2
TGTGCCAGCAGCCCGCGCGGGGGAGGGGGGTACCAAGAGACCCAGTACTTC
CASSPRGGGGYQETQYF
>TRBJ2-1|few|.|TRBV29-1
TGCAGCGTTGTTCCGGGTATGGTTGAGCAGTTCTTC
CSVVPGMVEQFF
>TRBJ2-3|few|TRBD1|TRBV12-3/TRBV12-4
TGTGCCAGCAGTAGTAGACAGGGACCAGATACGCAGTATTTT
CASSSRQGPDTQYF
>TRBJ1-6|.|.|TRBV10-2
TGCGCCAGCAGTGAGGAGGGGAGCTCCTATAATTCACCCCTCCACTTT
CASSEEGSSYNSPLHF
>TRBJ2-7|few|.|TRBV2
TGTGCCAGCAGTCTCTCCCTAGGCCACGAGCAGTACTTC
CASSLSLGHEQYF
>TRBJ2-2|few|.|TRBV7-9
TGTGCCAGCAGTCTCCGGGCAGATAACACCGGGGAGCTGTTTTTT
CASSLRADNTGELFF
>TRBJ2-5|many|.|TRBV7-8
TGTGCCAGCAGTAAAGAGACCCAGTACTTC
CASSKETQYF
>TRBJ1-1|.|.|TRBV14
TGTGCCAGCAGCAGAGGACGGTGGAACACTGAAGCTTTCTTT
CASSRGRWNTEAFF
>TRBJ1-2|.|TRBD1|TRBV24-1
TGTGCCACCAGTGATGGAGTGACAGGGGGCGATGGCTACACCTTC
CATSDGVTGGDGYTF
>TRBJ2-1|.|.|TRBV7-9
TGTGCCAGCAGCCGTAAAGCCCCTTTGAGCTCCTACAATGAGCAGTTCTTC
CASSRKAPLSSYNEQFF
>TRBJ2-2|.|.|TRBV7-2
TGTGCCAGCAGCTCTCATCGATCAGGAGCGGAGACCGGGGAGCTGTTTTTT
CASSSHRSGAETGELFF
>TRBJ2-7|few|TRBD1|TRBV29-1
TGCAGCGTTGGACTAGGACAGGGGGCAATAAACGAGCAGTACTTC
CSVGLGQGAINEQYF
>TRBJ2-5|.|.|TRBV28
TGTGCCAGCAGTTTAACGGGACGGGGAGAAGAGACCCAGTACTTC
CASSLTGRGEETQYF
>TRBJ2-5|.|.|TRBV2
TGTGCCAGCAGTGCTCGGGCCGTGGAGACCCAGTACTTC
CASSARAVETQYF
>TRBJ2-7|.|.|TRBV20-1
TGCAGTGCCGCCGGGCGGGTGGCCTACGAGCAGTACTTC
CSAAGRVAYEQYF
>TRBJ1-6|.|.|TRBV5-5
TGTGCCAGCAGCTTGGGTACGGGGGACGGAAATTCACCCCTCCACTTT
CASSLGTGDGNSPLHF
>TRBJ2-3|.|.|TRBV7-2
TGTGCCAGCAGCTTACAATCGGGGGCTACAGATACGCAGTATTTT
CASSLQSGATDTQYF
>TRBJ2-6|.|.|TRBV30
TGTGCCTACCGATCAGGGTTGTTCCGTCCTGGGGCCAACGTCCTGACTTTC
CAYRSGLFRPGANVLTF
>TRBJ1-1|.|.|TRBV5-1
TGCGCCAGCAGCCCCTCCGCCACTGATGGTGAAGCTTTCTTT
CASSPSATDGEAFF
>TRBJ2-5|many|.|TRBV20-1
TGCAGTGCTAGAGTGGGAGAGACCCAGTACTTC
CSARVGETQYF
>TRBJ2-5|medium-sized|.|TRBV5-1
TGCGCCAGCAGCTCGGTGGTTGGGGGCCAAGAGACCCAGTACTTC
CASSSVVGGQETQYF
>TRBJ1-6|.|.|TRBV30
TGTGCCTGGAGTGCCACAGGGAGACTATATAATTCACCCCTCCACTTT
CAWSATGRLYNSPLHF
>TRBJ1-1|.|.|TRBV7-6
TGTGCCAGCAGCCAACCCACAGCGAACACTGAAGCTTTCTTT
CASSQPTANTEAFF